This T cell receptor beta chain derives from a study of CD8 T cells in ankylosing spondylitis. Regarding this clonotype: Its antigen is not known. A much larger clonotype is one base distant, so this may be a read error.

Findings and limits, study-wide: In ankylosing spondylitis blood, a motif of roughly 8 highly homologous TCR beta variants appeared characteristic.

TCRdb re-called the 5' RACE reads with MiXCR, one entry per CDR3 protein. The sample yields about 800,000 distinct CDR3 sequences, about 12% seen once. Sequencing input: blood, either unsorted or a sorted T cell fraction (not recorded which). This TCR was sampled from a male donor with ankylosing spondylitis.

The CDR3 is CASSLPGAGTEAFF. Here the CDR3 DNA reads TGTGCCAGCAGCTTGCCGGGGGCAGGCACTGAAGCTTTCTTT. This rearrangement joins TRBV5-4 to TRBJ1-1, with D tentatively TRBD1 (6 bases). This CDR3 has 14 residues. Germline lookup yields CDR1 SGHNT and CDR2 YYREEE (reference sequence). V lost 1 base and J 4 bases, leaving 11 bases between the germline ends.